The entry below describes one TCR beta chain. The sample comes from a study of cytomegalovirus exposure and HLA in healthy donors. At the level of the study: Among the approximately 420 donors who were genotyped, approximately 76% fell in the genetic ancestry cluster that is associated with self-reported Caucasian donors.

PCR amplification relied on 60 Vbeta primers (plus 13 Jbeta primers). Repertoires were generated with immunoSEQ multiplex PCR, while TCRdb's copy carries only in-frame clones and drops some. Among around 160,000 clones listed, approximately 85% were seen once. V was cut by 6 bases and J by 7 bases, with 13 bases left in between. Germline CDR1 is MNHEY and CDR2 is SMNVEV (reference sequence). The CDR3 extends over 14 amino acids. The sequence derives from a man aged 18 to 30 in good health and CMV-seropositive. The chain has TRBV27 and TRBJ1-6; D possibly corresponds to TRBD1 (5 bases). The sample taken for sequencing was PBMCs. As DNA, the CDR3 is TGTGCCAGCAGAAAGGCGGGGCTCAATTCACCCCTCCACTTT. This sequence encodes CASRKAGLNSPLHF.